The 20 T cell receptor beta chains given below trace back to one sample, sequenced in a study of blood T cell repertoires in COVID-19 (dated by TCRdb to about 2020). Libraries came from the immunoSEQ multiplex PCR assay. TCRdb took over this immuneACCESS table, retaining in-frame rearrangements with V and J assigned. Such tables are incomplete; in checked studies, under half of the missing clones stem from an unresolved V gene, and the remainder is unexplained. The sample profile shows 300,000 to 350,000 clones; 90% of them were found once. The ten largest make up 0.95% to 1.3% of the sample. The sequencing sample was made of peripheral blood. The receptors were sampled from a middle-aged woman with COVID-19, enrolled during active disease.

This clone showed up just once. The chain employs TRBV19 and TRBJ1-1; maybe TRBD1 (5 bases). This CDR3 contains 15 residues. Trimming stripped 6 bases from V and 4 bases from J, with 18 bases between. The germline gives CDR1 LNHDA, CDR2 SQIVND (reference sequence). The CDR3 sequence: CASRHPGRGVTEAFF. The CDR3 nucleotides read TGTGCCAGTAGACATCCCGGGAGGGGAGTCACTGAAGCTTTCTTT.

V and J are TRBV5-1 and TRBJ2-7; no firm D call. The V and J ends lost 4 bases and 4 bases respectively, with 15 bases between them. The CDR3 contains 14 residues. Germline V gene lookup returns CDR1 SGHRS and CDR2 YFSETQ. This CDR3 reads CASSPYDISYEQYF. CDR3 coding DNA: TGCGCCAGCAGCCCCTACGACATTTCTTACGAGCAGTACTTC. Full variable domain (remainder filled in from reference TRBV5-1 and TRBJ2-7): KAGVTQTPRYLIKTRGQQVTLSCSPISGHRSVSWYQQTPGQGLQFLFEYFSETQRNKGNFPGRFSGRQFSNSRSEMNVSTLELGDSALYLCASSPYDISYEQYFGPGTRLTVT.

CDR3 coding DNA: TGTGCCAGCAGGCCGGGACAGGCCAATCAGCCCCAGCATTTT. Protein product: CASRPGQANQPQHF. V and J are TRBV2 and TRBJ1-5; 8 bases align to TRBD1. V was pared by 6 bases and J by 3 bases, with 4 bases of the junction left unmatched. Germline V gene sequence: CDR1 SNHLY, CDR2 FYNNEI. The CDR3 length is 14 residues.

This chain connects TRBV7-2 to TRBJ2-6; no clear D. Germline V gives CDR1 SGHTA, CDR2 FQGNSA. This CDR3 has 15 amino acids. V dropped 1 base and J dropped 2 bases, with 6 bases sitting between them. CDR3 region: CASSLDLPGANVLTF. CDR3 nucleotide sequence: TGTGCCAGCAGCTTAGACTTGCCTGGGGCCAACGTCCTGACTTTC.

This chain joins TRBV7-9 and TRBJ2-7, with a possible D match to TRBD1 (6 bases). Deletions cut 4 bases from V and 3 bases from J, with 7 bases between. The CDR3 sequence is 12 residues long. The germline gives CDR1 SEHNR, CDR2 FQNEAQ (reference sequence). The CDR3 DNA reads TGTGCCAGCAGCTCACAGGGCTACGAGCAGTACTTC. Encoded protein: CASSSQGYEQYF.

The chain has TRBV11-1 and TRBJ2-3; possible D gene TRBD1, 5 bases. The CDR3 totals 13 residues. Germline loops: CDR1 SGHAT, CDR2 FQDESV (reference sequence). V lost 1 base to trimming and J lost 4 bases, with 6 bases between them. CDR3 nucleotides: TGTGCCAGCAGCTTAGTGGGGCCAGATACGCAGTATTTT. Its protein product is CASSLVGPDTQYF.

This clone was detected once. The CDR3 region is CASSPLGGAEAFF. The CDR3 DNA reads TGTGCCAGCTCACCATTGGGAGGGGCTGAAGCTTTCTTT. The chain has TRBV18 and TRBJ1-1; tentative D call: TRBD1 (5 bases). Germline assignment: CDR1 KGHSH and CDR2 LQKENI. The CDR3 covers 13 residues. V was clipped by 2 bases and J by 6 bases, with 10 bases between them.

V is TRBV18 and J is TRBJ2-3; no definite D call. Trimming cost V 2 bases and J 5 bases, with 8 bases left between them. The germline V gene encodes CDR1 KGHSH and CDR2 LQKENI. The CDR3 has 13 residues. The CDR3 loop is CASSPSEEDTQYF. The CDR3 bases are TGTGCCAGCTCACCATCCGAGGAAGATACGCAGTATTTT.

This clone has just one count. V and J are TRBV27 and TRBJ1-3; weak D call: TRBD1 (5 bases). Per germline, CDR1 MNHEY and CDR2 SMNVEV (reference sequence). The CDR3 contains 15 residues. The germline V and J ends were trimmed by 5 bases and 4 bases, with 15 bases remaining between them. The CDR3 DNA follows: TGTGCCAGCAGTCGGGTGGGGGGTGTGGGAAACACCATATATTTT. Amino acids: CASSRVGGVGNTIYF.

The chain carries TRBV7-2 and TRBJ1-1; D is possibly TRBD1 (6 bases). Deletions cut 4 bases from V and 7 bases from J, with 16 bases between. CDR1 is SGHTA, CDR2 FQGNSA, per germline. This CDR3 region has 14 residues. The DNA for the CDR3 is TGTGCCAGCAGCTCCCAACCAATGACAGGTGAAGCTTTCTTT. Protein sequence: CASSSQPMTGEAFF.

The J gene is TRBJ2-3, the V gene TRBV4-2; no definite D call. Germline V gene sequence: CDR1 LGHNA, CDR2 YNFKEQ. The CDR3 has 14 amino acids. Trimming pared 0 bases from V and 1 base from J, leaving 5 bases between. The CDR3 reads CASSQDRGTDTQYF. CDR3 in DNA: TGTGCCAGCAGCCAAGATCGTGGCACAGATACGCAGTATTTT.

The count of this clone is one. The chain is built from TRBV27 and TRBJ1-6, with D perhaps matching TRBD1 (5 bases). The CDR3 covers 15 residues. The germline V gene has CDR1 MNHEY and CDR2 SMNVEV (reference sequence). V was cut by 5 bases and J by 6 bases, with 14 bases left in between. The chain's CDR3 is CASSARTNSNSPLHF. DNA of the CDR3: TGTGCCAGCAGTGCCCGGACAAATTCTAATTCACCCCTCCACTTT.

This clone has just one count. The CDR3 protein is CASSYTGLNGYTF. The CDR3 DNA is TGTGCCAGCAGCTATACAGGGTTAAATGGCTACACCTTC. This rearrangement joins TRBV7-9 to TRBJ1-2; weak D call: TRBD1 (6 bases). Germline values: CDR1 SEHNR, CDR2 FQNEAQ (reference sequence). Trimming removed 4 bases at V and 6 bases at J, with 12 bases between. This CDR3 spans 13 amino acids.

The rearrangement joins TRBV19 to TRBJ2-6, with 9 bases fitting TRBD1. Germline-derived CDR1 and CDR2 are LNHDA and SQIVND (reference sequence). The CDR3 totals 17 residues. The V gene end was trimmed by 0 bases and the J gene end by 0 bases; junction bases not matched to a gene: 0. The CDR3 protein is CASSIEDRGSGANVLTF. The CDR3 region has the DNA TGTGCCAGTAGTATAGAGGACAGGGGCTCTGGGGCCAACGTCCTGACTTTC.

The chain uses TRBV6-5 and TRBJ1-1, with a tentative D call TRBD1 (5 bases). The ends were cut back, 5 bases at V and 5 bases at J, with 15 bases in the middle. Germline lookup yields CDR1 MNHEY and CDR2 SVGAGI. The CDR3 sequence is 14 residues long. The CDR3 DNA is TGTGCCAGCAGTCCTCAGCTCAAGGGGACTGAAGCTTTCTTT. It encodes CASSPQLKGTEAFF.

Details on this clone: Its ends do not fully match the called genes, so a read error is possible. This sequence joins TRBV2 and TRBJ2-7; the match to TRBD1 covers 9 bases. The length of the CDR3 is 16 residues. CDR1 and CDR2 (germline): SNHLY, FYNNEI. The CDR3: CASPFGFRTGVYGQYF. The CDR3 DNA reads TGTGCCAGCCCGTTTGGGTTTAGGACAGGGGTTTACGGGCAGTACTTC.

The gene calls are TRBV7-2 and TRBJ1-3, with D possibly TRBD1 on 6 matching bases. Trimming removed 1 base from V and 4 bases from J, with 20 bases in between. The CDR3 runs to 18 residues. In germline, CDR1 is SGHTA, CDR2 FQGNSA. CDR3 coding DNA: TGTGCCAGCAGCTTAGGGGACAACGCCGCTGTGGGAGGAAACACCATATATTTT. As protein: CASSLGDNAAVGGNTIYF. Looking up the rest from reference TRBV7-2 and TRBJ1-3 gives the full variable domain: GAGVSQSPSNKVTEKGKDVELRCDPISGHTALYWYRQSLGQGLEFLIYFQGNSAPDKSGLPSDRFSAERTGGSVSTLTIQRTQQEDSAVYLCASSLGDNAAVGGNTIYFGEGSWLTVV.

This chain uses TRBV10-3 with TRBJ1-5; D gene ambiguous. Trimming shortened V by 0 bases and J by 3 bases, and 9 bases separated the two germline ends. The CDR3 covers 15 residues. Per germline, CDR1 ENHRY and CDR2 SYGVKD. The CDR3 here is CAISESHSNNQPQHF. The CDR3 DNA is TGTGCCATCAGTGAGTCCCACTCTAACAATCAGCCCCAGCATTTT.

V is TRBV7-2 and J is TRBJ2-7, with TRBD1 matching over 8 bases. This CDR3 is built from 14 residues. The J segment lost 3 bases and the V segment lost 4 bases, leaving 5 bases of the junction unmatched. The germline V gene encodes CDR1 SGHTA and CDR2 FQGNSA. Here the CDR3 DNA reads TGTGCCAGCAGCTCAGGGGGCCGGGGCTACGAGCAGTACTTC. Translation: CASSSGGRGYEQYF.

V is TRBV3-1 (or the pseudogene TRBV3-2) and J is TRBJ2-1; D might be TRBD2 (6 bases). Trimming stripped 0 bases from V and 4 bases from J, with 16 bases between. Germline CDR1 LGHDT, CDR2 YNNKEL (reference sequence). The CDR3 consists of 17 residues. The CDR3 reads CASSQDPLAGRYNEQFF. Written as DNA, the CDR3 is TGTGCCAGCAGCCAAGACCCCCTCGCGGGACGATACAATGAGCAGTTCTTC.